One and the same sample provided the 32 T cell receptor beta chains below, sequenced in a study of blood T cell repertoires in COVID-19. Clones were sequenced by immunoSEQ multiplex PCR, and TCRdb holds only the in-frame ones, with some missing. The data show around 130,000 clones, roughly four fifths seen once. Material for sequencing was PBMCs or T cells enriched from blood (not recorded which). The source of these receptors is a man aged 35 to 55 with acute COVID-19.

This clone was picked up a small number of times. This chain connects TRBV10-2 to TRBJ1-1; 7 positions match TRBD1. CDR3 length equals 14 residues. J lost 0 bases, V lost 7 bases, and 5 bases had no gene match. CDR1 is WSHSY and CDR2 is SAAADI in the germline V gene. In nucleotides, the CDR3 is TGCGCCAGCACCCGGACAGGATTGAACACTGAAGCTTTCTTT. It yields the protein CASTRTGLNTEAFF.

J is TRBJ2-4 and V is TRBV7-9, with D hard to call. Germline CDR1 is SEHNR and CDR2 is FQNEAQ (reference sequence). V was trimmed by 4 bases and J by 5 bases, leaving 9 bases between them. The CDR3 is 13 amino acids. The CDR3, as DNA: TGTGCCAGCAGCTCAGGCGCCGAAAACATTCAGTACTTC. This codes for CASSSGAENIQYF.

This chain joins TRBV7-3 and TRBJ1-1; D is uncertain. This CDR3 is built from 12 residues. V was pared by 5 bases and J by 7 bases, with 11 bases between. From germline, CDR1 is SGHTA and CDR2 FQGTGA. The CDR3 sequence: CASSNPRGEAFF. The DNA for the CDR3 is TGTGCCAGCAGCAACCCTCGCGGTGAAGCTTTCTTT.

For this clone: This sample also contains other DNA sequences that code for the same CDR3. The V call is TRBV6-5, the J call TRBJ2-7, with unresolved D. The CDR3 spans 11 residues. Trimming left V 4 bases short and J 3 bases short, with 4 bases between. CDR1 is MNHEY, CDR2 SVGAGI, per germline. The CDR3 DNA sequence: TGTGCCAGCAGTTCCCTCTACGAGCAGTACTTC. Residues: CASSSLYEQYF.

This chain joins TRBV7-3 and TRBJ2-1; 7 bases match TRBD1. In germline, CDR1 is SGHTA, CDR2 FQGTGA. The CDR3 runs to 13 residues. The V and J ends lost 5 bases and 10 bases, in that order; junction bases with no gene match: 8. This chain's CDR3 is CASSPGTVGEQFF. The CDR3 bases are TGTGCCAGCAGCCCAGGGACAGTCGGGGAGCAGTTCTTC.

This chain links TRBV3-1 (or the pseudogene TRBV3-2) with TRBJ1-1, with D possibly matching TRBD1 (5 bases). Germline V gene sequence: CDR1 LGHDT, CDR2 YNNKEL (reference sequence). The CDR3 contains 13 residues. Trimming shortened V by 4 bases and J by 3 bases, and 9 bases separated the two germline ends. CDR3 in amino acids: CASSPQTDTEAFF. The CDR3 DNA is TGTGCCAGCAGCCCGCAGACAGACACTGAAGCTTTCTTT.

CDR3 bases: TGTGCCAGCACTTTAGGAAGGGGCTCCTACGAGCAGTACTTC. Its protein product is CASTLGRGSYEQYF. V and J are TRBV2 and TRBJ2-7; maybe TRBD1 (5 bases). Germline loops: CDR1 SNHLY, CDR2 FYNNEI. This CDR3 contains 14 residues. Between the trimmed V and J ends, which lost 7 bases and 0 bases, there was a span of 13 bases. The full variable domain, completed using reference TRBV2 and TRBJ2-7, is EPEVTQTPSHQVTQMGQEVILRCVPISNHLYFYWYRQILGQKVEFLVSFYNNEISEKSEIFDDQFSVERPDGSNFTLKIRSTKLEDSAMYFCASTLGRGSYEQYFGPGTRLTVT.

The J gene is TRBJ2-2, the V gene TRBV7-2; 12 bases fit TRBD2. This CDR3 has 14 residues. Germline V lookup: CDR1 SGHTA, CDR2 FQGNSA. Losses at the gene ends were 6 bases for V and 13 bases for J; bases not matched to a gene: 9. The CDR3 reads CASRPGLAGRRLFF. DNA of the CDR3: TGTGCCAGCAGGCCCGGACTAGCGGGACGAAGGCTGTTTTTT.

The sample holds one count of this clone. Its ends do not fully match the called genes, so a read error is possible. This rearrangement joins TRBV6-5 to TRBJ1-6; 7 nucleotides match TRBD1. Germline V CDR1 and CDR2: MNHEY, SVGAGI. CDR3 length equals 16 residues. The CDR3 DNA sequence: TGTGCCAGCAGTTACTCTTCCTTGCGGGTGGGGACAGAAGTAAGCTTT. The encoded protein is CASSYSSLRVGTEVSF.

The CDR3 loop is CASGPGTGFSPLHF. CDR3 DNA sequence: TGTGCCAGCGGTCCCGGGACAGGGTTTTCACCCCTCCACTTT. The V and J genes are TRBV28 and TRBJ1-6, with TRBD1 identical over 9 bases. Per germline, CDR1 MDHEN and CDR2 SYDVKM. The junction had 8 bases not matched to a gene; V was cut back by 8 bases and J by 9 bases. This CDR3 comprises 14 residues.

This chain links TRBV28 with TRBJ2-5; weak D call: TRBD1 (6 bases). CDR1 MDHEN and CDR2 SYDVKM come from the germline V gene. The CDR3 runs 15 residues. The V gene lost 6 bases and the J gene lost 4 bases, with 18 bases spanning the gap. CDR3 bases: TGTGCCAGCAGCCGAAGTCAGGGGCAGGGAGAGACCCAGTACTTC. Protein product: CASSRSQGQGETQYF.

In this sample, this clone turned up once. The CDR3, as DNA: TGTGCCAGTATAGCAGGGGGCAGAGGTCAGCCCCAGCATTTT. This encodes CASIAGGRGQPQHF. The rearrangement links TRBV19 to TRBJ1-5, with 8 bases lining up with TRBD1. From germline, CDR1 is LNHDA and CDR2 SQIVND (reference sequence). Trimming at V came to 7 bases and at J to 6 bases, leaving 8 bases not matched to a gene. The CDR3 is 14 residues long. Full variable domain (rest looked up from reference TRBV19 and TRBJ1-5): DGGITQSPKYLFRKEGQNVTLSCEQNLNHDAMYWYRQDPGQGLRLIYYSQIVNDFQKGDIAEGYSVSREKKESFPLTVTSAQKNPTAFYLCASIAGGRGQPQHFGDGTRLSIL.

The rearrangement joins TRBV5-1 to TRBJ1-2; possibly TRBD1 for D (6 bases). The CDR3 has 12 residues. CDR1 is SGHRS and CDR2 is YFSETQ in the germline V gene. The germline V and J ends were trimmed by 4 bases and 8 bases, with 12 bases remaining between them. The CDR3 sequence: CASSVQGVGYTF. CDR3 nucleotides: TGCGCCAGCAGCGTACAGGGTGTAGGCTACACCTTC.

The rearrangement joins TRBV19 to TRBJ1-4; TRBD1 agrees at 9 bases. The CDR3 runs 15 residues. CDR1 and CDR2 (germline): LNHDA, SQIVND (reference sequence). Germline trimming cut 5 bases from V and 7 bases from J; bases unmatched to any gene: 8. The CDR3 is CASSPRTGVIEKLFF. Here the CDR3 DNA reads TGTGCCAGTAGTCCCAGGACAGGGGTGATTGAAAAACTGTTTTTT.

The rearrangement links TRBV30 to TRBJ1-1; TRBD1 aligns across 8 bases. After removal of 1 base from V and 2 bases from J, the junction contained 6 bases not matched to a gene. The germline CDR1 and CDR2 sequences are GTSNPN and SVGIG (reference sequence). The CDR3 is made up of 15 amino acids. The CDR3 here is CAWSALGQANTEAFF. CDR3 nucleotides: TGTGCCTGGAGTGCCTTGGGACAGGCTAACACTGAAGCTTTCTTT.

The chain carries TRBV30 and TRBJ2-7; 7 bases align to TRBD2. The CDR3 has 11 amino acids. CDR1 is GTSNPN, CDR2 SVGIG, per germline (reference sequence). V shed 3 bases and J 7 bases; nucleotides not matched to a gene: 3. The CDR3 spells CAWSFGGEQYF. The CDR3 nucleotides are TGTGCCTGGAGCTTCGGGGGGGAGCAGTACTTC.

This chain joins TRBV5-5 and TRBJ1-6; the D is unclear. The CDR3 totals 14 residues. Germline-derived CDR1 and CDR2 are SGHKS and YYEKEE (reference sequence). V lost 4 bases to trimming and J lost 9 bases, with 14 bases between them. CDR3 protein: CASSQTGSVSPLHF. The CDR3 DNA is TGTGCCAGCAGCCAGACGGGGAGCGTTTCACCCCTCCACTTT.

The chain has TRBV5-1 and TRBJ1-4, with D hard to call. Trimming removed 4 bases from V and 4 bases from J, with 14 bases in between. The CDR3 consists of 15 residues. Germline CDR1 reads SGHRS; CDR2 reads YFSETQ. CDR3 in amino acids: CASSALTFGNEKLFF. The CDR3 DNA sequence: TGCGCCAGCAGCGCCCTTACGTTCGGTAATGAAAAACTGTTTTTT.

This sequence joins TRBV4-2 and TRBJ2-3, with 15 bases aligning to TRBD2. Trimming cost V 5 bases and J 8 bases; bases outside gene matches: 17. CDR3 size: 19 residues. Per germline, CDR1 LGHNA and CDR2 YNFKEQ. CDR3 nucleotide sequence: TGTGCCAGCAGCTTGTTTAGTCCGGGACTAGCGGGGGGCAGGGTTACGCAGTATTTT. The encoded protein is CASSLFSPGLAGGRVTQYF.

The chain links TRBV12-3 or TRBV12-4 to TRBJ1-4, with 8 bases fitting TRBD1. The CDR3 has 12 amino acids. V gave up 6 bases and J gave up 10 bases; unmatched junction bases: 4. The CDR3 sequence is CASRTGGGKLFF. CDR3 in DNA: TGTGCCAGCAGAACAGGGGGGGGAAAACTGTTTTTT.

V and J are TRBV29-1 and TRBJ2-1; possibly TRBD2 for D (6 bases). CDR3 length: 12 residues. CDR1 and CDR2 from the germline V gene are SQVTM and ANQGSEA. The V end lost 0 bases, the J end lost 14 bases, and 14 bases lay between the germline ends. As DNA, the CDR3 is TGCAGCGTTGAAGAAGGCGGGGACGGAAAGTTCTTC. It is translated as CSVEEGGDGKFF.

V and J are TRBV2 and TRBJ2-7; 7 bases are shared with TRBD2. Germline V CDR1 and CDR2: SNHLY, FYNNEI. V lost 5 bases to trimming and J lost 2 bases; unmatched junction nucleotides: 15. This CDR3 is 17 amino acids long. DNA of the CDR3: TGTGCCAGCAGTCCATCATTATGGACTAGTCGACCCTACGAGCAGTACTTC. It yields the protein CASSPSLWTSRPYEQYF.

As concerns this clone: A read error may produce the germline difference seen at one junction end. CDR3 nucleotides: TGCGCCAGCAGTTTGGACACCATCACCGGGGAGCTGTTTTTT. Protein product: CASSLDTITGELFF. V gene TRBV5-1 combines with J gene TRBJ2-2; perhaps TRBD1 as D (5 bases). Per germline, CDR1 SGHRS and CDR2 YFSETQ. CDR3 length: 14 residues.

The gene calls are TRBV14 and TRBJ2-2; 9 nucleotides match TRBD1. Trimming removed 2 bases from V and 6 bases from J; junction bases left unmatched: 4. Germline CDR1 is SGHDN and CDR2 is FVKESK. CDR3 length: 15 residues. CDR3 DNA: TGTGCCAGCAGCCAACGGACAGGGGCAGCCGGGGAGCTGTTTTTT. Its protein is CASSQRTGAAGELFF.

This clone occurred once. The V gene is TRBV7-2, the J gene TRBJ2-1; 10 positions agree with TRBD2. Germline lookup yields CDR1 SGHTA and CDR2 FQGNSA. The trim removed 4 bases at V and 10 bases at J, leaving 10 bases unmatched. The length of the CDR3 is 15 residues. The CDR3 loop is CASSSVSSGRREQFF. CDR3 DNA: TGTGCCAGCAGCTCAGTCTCTAGCGGGAGAAGGGAGCAGTTCTTC.

V gene TRBV7-2 combines with J gene TRBJ2-1; D is unclear. The germline CDR1 and CDR2 sequences are SGHTA and FQGNSA. There are 13 residues in the CDR3. The germline V and J ends were trimmed by 1 base and 6 bases, with 7 bases remaining between them. CDR3 coding DNA: TGTGCCAGCAGCTTAGGACACATCAATGAGCAGTTCTTC. Translating gives CASSLGHINEQFF.

J is TRBJ1-2 and V is TRBV3-1 (or the pseudogene TRBV3-2), with 8 nucleotides matching TRBD1. Germline-derived CDR1 and CDR2 are LGHDT and YNNKEL (reference sequence). Trimming removed 2 bases from V and 5 bases from J; junction bases left unmatched: 7. This CDR3 region has 15 residues. CDR3 region: CASSQQGAEWYGYTF. The CDR3 nucleotides are TGTGCCAGCAGCCAACAGGGGGCAGAATGGTATGGCTACACCTTC.

The V gene is TRBV29-1, the J gene TRBJ1-2; a possible D gene is TRBD1 (6 bases). CDR1 is SQVTM, CDR2 ANQGSEA, per germline. CDR3 length equals 13 residues. Trimming removed 4 bases at V and 5 bases at J, with 14 bases between. The CDR3, as DNA: TGCAGCGTTGGGTCTGGGGGCGGGTATGGCTACACCTTC. This gives the protein CSVGSGGGYGYTF.

The chain joins TRBV7-3 to TRBJ1-6; D not resolved. The V end was cut by 2 bases, the J end by 4 bases, with 6 bases between. This CDR3 is built from 14 residues. The germline gives CDR1 SGHTA, CDR2 FQGTGA. DNA of the CDR3: TGTGCCAGCAGCTTATGGAGTTATAATTCACCCCTCCACTTT. This gives the protein CASSLWSYNSPLHF.

The sample holds a few counts of this clone. V and J are TRBV5-4 and TRBJ1-6; weak D call: TRBD1 (5 bases). The germline gives CDR1 SGHNT, CDR2 YYREEE (reference sequence). The V gene lost 4 bases and the J gene lost 7 bases, with 18 bases spanning the gap. The CDR3 length is 16 residues. The chain's CDR3 is CASSHKGAAKNSPLHF. In nucleotides, the CDR3 is TGTGCCAGCAGCCACAAAGGGGCGGCTAAGAATTCACCCCTCCACTTT.

This chain connects TRBV28 to TRBJ1-1, with no clear D. CDR1 is MDHEN, CDR2 SYDVKM, per germline. V dropped 3 bases and J dropped 0 bases, with 8 bases sitting between them. The CDR3 spans 14 residues. The CDR3 here is CASSLNDMNTEAFF. DNA for the CDR3: TGTGCCAGCAGTTTGAATGACATGAACACTGAAGCTTTCTTT.

The rearrangement joins TRBV5-5 to TRBJ2-7, with TRBD2 as a possible D gene (6 bases). Germline-derived CDR1 and CDR2 are SGHKS and YYEKEE (reference sequence). CDR3 length: 19 residues. The V end lost 3 bases, the J end lost 4 bases, and 29 bases lay between the germline ends. For the CDR3, the DNA is TGTGCCAGCAGCTCCTCCATCTTTTTGGACGGAGGGGTTCAGTACGAGCAGTACTTC. Translated, it gives CASSSSIFLDGGVQYEQYF.